This T cell receptor (beta chain) was documented in a study of blood T cell repertoires in COVID-19. With 0 bases removed from V and 2 bases from J, the gap between germline ends came to 10 bases. Germline values: CDR1 MGHRA, CDR2 YSYEKL. There are 16 residues in the CDR3. The data were produced by immunoSEQ multiplex PCR, yet TCRdb's version contains in-frame clones alone and is incomplete. Of about 31,000 clones listed, approximately 86% were seen once; the top ten hold 7% to 9.5%. Followed over time, Seattle patients had been enrolled while infection was active. The chain couples TRBV4-1 to TRBJ1-4; maybe TRBD1 (5 bases). Sequencing input: peripheral blood. This clonotype was sampled from a man aged 55 to 70 with COVID-19, enrolled during active disease. CDR3 sequence: CASSQDVAGTNEKLFF. The CDR3 coding sequence is TGCGCCAGCAGCCAAGATGTGGCAGGGACTAATGAAAAACTGTTTTTT.